This T cell receptor beta chain was sequenced for a study of human T cells and chemical hapten exposure. In the study overall: Among samples, TCR yields varied mainly because of small differences in pooled library volume. Broader study findings: Since the donors had alopecia, their immune response may not be the same as that of healthy people.

Documented time point: patch test 3, about 24 weeks after DPC sensitization. Described treatment: therapeutic diphenylcyclopropenone sensitization with weekly scalp DPC. During construction of the library, unique molecular identifiers were attached to individual cDNA molecules for quantitative, reproducible TCR counting. Each CDR3 protein gets one entry after TCRdb re-called the RACE reads with MiXCR. The table lists roughly 200,000 distinct CDR3 sequences, roughly a quarter of them singletons. The CDR3 length is 14 residues. The J segment lost 4 bases and the V segment lost 5 bases, leaving 5 bases of the junction unmatched. Germline loops: CDR1 MNHNS, CDR2 SASEGT. This clonotype was seen more than once but under ten times. Antigen unknown.

The starting material was whole blood, obtained in connection with sensitization to the hapten diphenylcyclopropenone (DPC). The rearrangement joins TRBV6-1 to TRBJ2-7, with TRBD1 identical over 10 bases. This TCR was recovered from a woman aged 40 to 50 with alopecia areata. Some clones in this sample may be carry-over from other donors' samples. The CDR3, as DNA: TGTGCCAGCAGTTCGCCGGGACAGGGGTACGAGCAGTACTTC. Translation gives CASSSPGQGYEQYF.